Presented here are 27 T cell receptor beta chains from one specimen sequenced in a study of glioma-infiltrating T cells. TCR alpha and beta CDR3 regions were amplified from RNA using iRepertoire nested multiplex PCR. MiXCR, applied by TCRdb to the multiplex PCR reads, yields one record per CDR3 protein. The sample records under 200,000 distinct CDR3 sequences, more than 35% being singletons. The sample consisted of glioma tissue, nonneoplastic brain tissue, or PBMCs (not recorded which). These receptors originate from a human donor with low-grade glioma or glioblastoma, undergoing nonglioma brain surgery, or in good health (not recorded which).

The chain carries TRBV5-1 and TRBJ2-1; no firm D call. Per germline, CDR1 SGHRS and CDR2 YFSETQ. The length of the CDR3 is 15 residues. Trimming removed 0 bases at V and 3 bases at J, with 10 bases between. CDR3 nucleotide sequence: TGCGCCAGCAGCTTGGAAATAGTTTTCTACAATGAGCAGTTCTTC. It encodes CASSLEIVFYNEQFF.

Only one count was recorded for this clonotype. Being one base from a much bigger clone, this may be a read error. V usage is TRBV6-1 and J usage is TRBJ2-1, with D maybe TRBD2 (5 bases). This CDR3 spans 14 amino acids. Trimming cost V 6 bases and J 3 bases, with 12 bases left between them. Germline V CDR1 and CDR2: MNHNS, SASEGT. CDR3 nucleotide sequence: TGTGCCAGCAGCTCCGAGGGTAACTACAATGAGCAGTTCTTC. Translated: CASSSEGNYNEQFF.

This clonotype was recorded a few times. V is TRBV2 and J is TRBJ2-7; 7 bases line up with TRBD2. From germline, CDR1 is SNHLY and CDR2 FYNNEI. J lost 2 bases, V lost 5 bases, and 9 bases had no gene match. The CDR3 sequence is 15 residues long. CDR3 sequence: CASSLGGPEAYEQYF. The CDR3 DNA reads TGTGCCAGCAGTTTGGGAGGGCCTGAAGCCTACGAGCAGTACTTC.

The chain links TRBV11-2 to TRBJ2-7; 10 nucleotides line up with TRBD2. The ends lost 5 bases at V and 5 bases at J; junction bases unmatched: 6. The CDR3 spans 14 residues. CDR1 is SGHAT and CDR2 is FQNNGV in the germline V gene. CDR3 DNA sequence: TGTGCCAGCAGCCTGAGCGGGAGGGCCAACGAGCAGTACTTC. This translates into CASSLSGRANEQYF.

This clonotype has ten or more counts. The chain recombines TRBV27 with TRBJ2-3, with D possibly matching TRBD2 (5 bases). Between the trimmed V and J ends, which lost 7 bases and 2 bases, there was a span of 16 bases. CDR1 and CDR2 (germline): MNHEY, SMNVEV (reference sequence). The CDR3 contains 15 residues. The CDR3 here is CASISLAGVTDTQYF. The CDR3 DNA follows: TGTGCCAGCATATCCCTCGCGGGCGTCACAGATACGCAGTATTTT.

The rearrangement joins TRBV20-1 to TRBJ2-1; a weak D match, TRBD2 (6 bases). The J call is doubtful: the DNA matches TRBJ2-7 better. This CDR3 is built from 13 residues. Germline CDR1 DFQATT, CDR2 SNEGSKA (reference sequence). This CDR3 reads CSVNAGWGDEQYF. In DNA form, the CDR3 reads TGCAGTGTCAACGCGGGATGGGGCGACGAGCAGTACTTC.

This clonotype occurred a few times. V gene TRBV2 combines with J gene TRBJ2-5; TRBD2 matches 7 bases. Germline V gene sequence: CDR1 SNHLY, CDR2 FYNNEI. CDR3 size: 11 residues. V lost 11 bases, J lost 5 bases, and 5 bases stayed unmatched. DNA of the CDR3: TGTGCCGGGGGGGGATTCGAGACCCAGTACTTC. The encoded protein is CAGGGFETQYF. The complete variable domain, with remaining parts taken from reference TRBV2 and TRBJ2-5, reads EPEVTQTPSHQVTQMGQEVILRCVPISNHLYFYWYRQILGQKVEFLVSFYNNEISEKSEIFDDQFSVERPDGSNFTLKIRSTKLEDSAMYFCAGGGFETQYFGPGTRLLVL.

In this sample, this clonotype turned up many times. V and J are TRBV2 and TRBJ2-7; possible D gene TRBD2, 6 bases. CDR3 size: 13 residues. V was shortened by 10 bases and J by 5 bases, with 18 bases between the two germline ends. Germline V lookup: CDR1 SNHLY, CDR2 FYNNEI. The CDR3 spells CATRRLGRDEQYF. CDR3 DNA sequence: TGTGCCACTAGACGACTAGGACGGGACGAGCAGTACTTC.

The DNA of the CDR3 is TGTGCCAGCAGTCGGGACAGTATCAACGAGCAGTACTTC. Its protein product is CASSRDSINEQYF. The chain combines TRBV2 with TRBJ2-7; 7 positions match TRBD1. CDR3 length equals 13 residues. Trimming took 5 bases from V and 5 from J; bases not matched to a gene: 6. CDR1 is SNHLY and CDR2 is FYNNEI in the germline V gene.

This clonotype was picked up a small number of times. This sequence joins TRBV5-1 and TRBJ2-5; D gene ambiguous. The CDR3 has 14 residues. In germline, CDR1 is SGHRS, CDR2 YFSETQ. Between the trimmed V and J ends, which lost 1 base and 5 bases, there was a span of 12 bases. The CDR3 DNA sequence: TGCGCCAGCAGCTTGACGGCCCTCGCCGAGACCCAGTACTTC. Its translation: CASSLTALAETQYF.

This clonotype appeared a few times. The chain links TRBV2 to TRBJ2-7, with D maybe TRBD1 (6 bases). Germline CDR1 reads SNHLY; CDR2 reads FYNNEI. V shed 6 bases and J shed 3 bases, with 12 bases lying between them. The CDR3 covers 13 residues. CDR3 sequence (DNA): TGTGCCAGCAGGGGAACAGGGTTCTACGAGCAGTACTTC. It yields the protein CASRGTGFYEQYF.

At least ten counts were recorded for this clonotype. The chain is built from TRBV6-1 and TRBJ2-7; no reliable D call. This CDR3 has 14 amino acids. Looked up from germline, CDR1 is MNHNS and CDR2 is SASEGT. Trimming removed 8 bases at V and 0 bases at J, with 14 bases between. CDR3 region: CASREQMSSYEQYF. As DNA, the CDR3 is TGTGCCAGCCGAGAACAGATGAGCTCCTACGAGCAGTACTTC.

To note about this clonotype: The germline gene is not matched at one end of the junction; a read error may be the cause. The rearrangement links TRBV20-1 to TRBJ2-5; D is uncertain. CDR3 size: 13 residues. Germline V gene lookup returns CDR1 DFQATT and CDR2 SNEGSKA (reference sequence). The CDR3 DNA reads as TGCGGTGCTAGTGCGCAGGACGGAAGGGCCCAGTACTTC. Its protein is CGASAQDGRAQYF.

A word on this clonotype: Since the CDR3 does not end with the conserved phenylalanine or tryptophan, this likely comes from a read error. The chain is built from TRBV2 and TRBJ2-1; a weak D match, TRBD2 (5 bases). The germline V gene encodes CDR1 SNHLY and CDR2 FYNNEI. V was clipped by 4 bases and J by 5 bases, with 15 bases between them. CDR3 length: 15 residues. The CDR3 DNA follows: TGTGCCAGCAGTGGTCTGGACTGGATCGACAATGAGCAGTTCCTC. This codes for CASSGLDWIDNEQFL.

This clonotype was detected many times. Written as DNA, the CDR3 is TGTGCCAGCAGCTTAGAATCTAGCGGGTGGGAGACCCAGTACTTC. Translating gives CASSLESSGWETQYF. The chain combines TRBV7-7 with TRBJ2-5; 8 bases align to TRBD2. This CDR3 has 15 residues. CDR1 and CDR2 from the germline V gene are SSHAT and FNYEAQ (reference sequence). With 1 base clipped from V and 5 bases from J, the junction kept 6 bases outside the gene matches. The full variable domain, rest sourced from reference TRBV7-7 and TRBJ2-5, is GAGVSQSPRYKVTKRGQDVTLRCDPISSHATLYWYQQALGQGPEFLTYFNYEAQPDKSGLPSDRFSAERPEGSISTLTIQRTEQRDSAMYRCASSLESSGWETQYFGPGTRLLVL.

This clonotype was counted a single time. The chain recombines TRBV4-1 with TRBJ2-1; perhaps TRBD2 as D (5 bases). Germline CDR1 reads MGHRA; CDR2 reads YSYEKL. The CDR3 length is 14 residues. V was clipped by 4 bases and J by 12 bases, with 19 bases between them. CDR3 nucleotides: TGCGCCAGCAGCCTCCCCGGAGGTTGGGATGGGCAGTTCTTC. Amino acids: CASSLPGGWDGQFF.

This clonotype has a count of ten or more. The V and J genes are TRBV18 and TRBJ2-1; the D gene is possibly TRBD2 (6 bases). Trimming pared 1 base from V and 9 bases from J, leaving 10 bases between. The CDR3 loop spans 13 amino acids. Germline V gives CDR1 KGHSH, CDR2 LQKENI. In nucleotides, the CDR3 is TGTGCCAGCTCACCACGCGGGGAGGTTGAGCAGTTCTTC. Protein sequence: CASSPRGEVEQFF.

Only a few counts were recorded for this clonotype. This chain connects TRBV7-9 to TRBJ1-4, with D unclear. The CDR3 has 15 residues. V was cut by 0 bases and J by 0 bases, with 5 bases left in between. In germline, CDR1 is SEHNR, CDR2 FQNEAQ (reference sequence). In nucleotides, the CDR3 is TGTGCCAGCAGCTTAGCGCGGGCAACTAATGAAAAACTGTTTTTT. Amino acid sequence: CASSLARATNEKLFF.

As for this clonotype: A read error is possible here, since a much larger clone lies one base away. The CDR3 sequence is CASSGTVSSPLHF. In DNA, the CDR3 is TGTGCCAGCAGTGGGACAGTCTCTTCACCCCTCCACTTT. The chain uses TRBV2 and TRBJ1-6; possibly TRBD1 for D (6 bases). Germline CDR1 is SNHLY and CDR2 is FYNNEI. This CDR3 comprises 13 residues. V was trimmed by 4 bases and J by 9 bases, leaving 10 bases between them.

This clonotype came up many times. The chain employs TRBV6-1 and TRBJ2-1; TRBD2 agrees at 14 bases. Trimming removed 6 bases from V and 6 bases from J; junction bases left unmatched: 7. The CDR3 spans 16 residues. Germline V gene lookup returns CDR1 MNHNS and CDR2 SASEGT. For the CDR3, the DNA is TGTGCCAGCAGACCGCTTGGACTAGCGGGAGGCAATGAGCAGTTCTTC. This encodes CASRPLGLAGGNEQFF.

This clonotype was detected ten times or more. The gene calls are TRBV2 and TRBJ1-1; D perhaps matches TRBD1 (5 bases). Germline V gene data show CDR1 as SNHLY and CDR2 as FYNNEI. The V end was cut by 2 bases, the J end by 4 bases, with 14 bases between. This CDR3 region has 15 residues. The CDR3 DNA follows: TGTGCCAGCAGTGAAAATTGGGGGTCGAGCACTGAAGCTTTCTTT. It yields the protein CASSENWGSSTEAFF.

About this clonotype: This CDR3 is missing its conserved last phenylalanine or tryptophan, likely due to a read error. J is TRBJ2-7 and V is TRBV2, with D perhaps matching TRBD1 or TRBD2 (5 bases each). The CDR3 is 12 amino acids. Germline CDR1 SNHLY, CDR2 FYNNEI. Trimming shortened V by 10 bases and J by 3 bases, and 13 bases separated the two germline ends. The CDR3 protein is CAINWGSYEQYS. The CDR3 DNA follows: TGTGCCATTAACTGGGGGAGCTACGAGCAGTACTCC.

At least ten counts were recorded for this clonotype. The CDR3 reads CSAQGVRDTEAFF. CDR3 in DNA: TGCAGCGCTCAGGGGGTGAGGGACACTGAAGCTTTCTTT. The V gene is TRBV29-1, the J gene TRBJ1-1; 7 nucleotides align to TRBD1. The J segment lost 3 bases and the V segment lost 7 bases, leaving 8 bases of the junction unmatched. The CDR3 covers 13 residues. Germline V gene sequence: CDR1 SQVTM, CDR2 ANQGSEA.

This clonotype was recorded many times. CDR3 nucleotide sequence: TGTGCCAGCAGTTATAGCGGGAGCTACGAGACCCAGTACTTC. As protein: CASSYSGSYETQYF. The chain employs TRBV6-2 or TRBV6-3 and TRBJ2-5; 9 nucleotides line up with TRBD2. The V gene end was trimmed by 3 bases and the J gene end by 5 bases; junction bases not matched to a gene: 4. CDR1 is MNHEY and CDR2 is SVGEGT in the germline V gene. This CDR3 comprises 14 residues.

The chain employs TRBV2 and TRBJ1-4; 8 bases match TRBD1. The CDR3 runs to 17 residues. Germline lookup yields CDR1 SNHLY and CDR2 FYNNEI. The V and J ends lost 7 bases and 0 bases, in that order; junction bases with no gene match: 10. The CDR3 DNA follows: TGTGCCAGCAACACGGACAGGGCCCTTGCAACTAATGAAAAACTGTTTTTT. Protein product: CASNTDRALATNEKLFF. The whole variable domain, remainder taken from reference TRBV2 and TRBJ1-4, is EPEVTQTPSHQVTQMGQEVILRCVPISNHLYFYWYRQILGQKVEFLVSFYNNEISEKSEIFDDQFSVERPDGSNFTLKIRSTKLEDSAMYFCASNTDRALATNEKLFFGSGTQLSVL.

Points on this clonotype: This may arise from a read error, as a much more abundant clone is one base away. This chain connects TRBV6-5 to TRBJ2-2, with a possible D match to TRBD2 (5 bases). The CDR3 is 14 amino acids. CDR1 is MNHEY and CDR2 is SVGAGI in the germline V gene. The CDR3 loop is CARSYLGDTGELFF. CDR3 sequence (DNA): TGTGCCAGAAGTTACCTGGGAGACACCGGGGAGCTGTTTTTT.

This clonotype was counted at least ten times. This rearrangement joins TRBV15 to TRBJ2-1, with no clear D. Trimming took 3 bases from V and 7 from J, leaving 16 bases between them. The V gene's germline CDR1 is LNHNV and CDR2 YYDKDF (reference sequence). This CDR3 has 15 amino acids. The CDR3 is CATSSPEGRWNEQFF. CDR3 DNA: TGTGCCACCAGCAGTCCCGAAGGCAGGTGGAATGAGCAGTTCTTC.